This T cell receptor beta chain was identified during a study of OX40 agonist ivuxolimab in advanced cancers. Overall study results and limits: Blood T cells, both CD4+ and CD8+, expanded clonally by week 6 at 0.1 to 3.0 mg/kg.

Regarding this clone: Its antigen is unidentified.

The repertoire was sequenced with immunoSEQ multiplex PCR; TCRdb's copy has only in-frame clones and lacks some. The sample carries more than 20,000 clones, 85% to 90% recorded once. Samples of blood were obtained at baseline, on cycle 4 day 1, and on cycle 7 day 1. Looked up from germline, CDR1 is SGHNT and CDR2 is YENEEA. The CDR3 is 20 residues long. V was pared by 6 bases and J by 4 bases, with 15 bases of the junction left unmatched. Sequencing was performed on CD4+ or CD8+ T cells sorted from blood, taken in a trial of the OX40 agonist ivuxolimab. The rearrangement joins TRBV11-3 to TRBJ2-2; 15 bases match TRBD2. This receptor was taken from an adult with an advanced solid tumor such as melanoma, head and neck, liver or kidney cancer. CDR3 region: CASSHPGLAGGPGITGELFF. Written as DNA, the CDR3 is TGTGCCAGCAGTCACCCGGGACTAGCGGGAGGCCCGGGGATCACCGGGGAGCTGTTTTTT. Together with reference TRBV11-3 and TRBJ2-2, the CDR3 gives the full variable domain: EAGVVQSPRYKIIEKKQPVAFWCNPISGHNTLYWYLQNLGQGPELLIRYENEEAVDDSQLPKDRFSAERLKGVDSTLKIQPAELGDSAVYLCASSHPGLAGGPGITGELFFGEGSRLTVL.